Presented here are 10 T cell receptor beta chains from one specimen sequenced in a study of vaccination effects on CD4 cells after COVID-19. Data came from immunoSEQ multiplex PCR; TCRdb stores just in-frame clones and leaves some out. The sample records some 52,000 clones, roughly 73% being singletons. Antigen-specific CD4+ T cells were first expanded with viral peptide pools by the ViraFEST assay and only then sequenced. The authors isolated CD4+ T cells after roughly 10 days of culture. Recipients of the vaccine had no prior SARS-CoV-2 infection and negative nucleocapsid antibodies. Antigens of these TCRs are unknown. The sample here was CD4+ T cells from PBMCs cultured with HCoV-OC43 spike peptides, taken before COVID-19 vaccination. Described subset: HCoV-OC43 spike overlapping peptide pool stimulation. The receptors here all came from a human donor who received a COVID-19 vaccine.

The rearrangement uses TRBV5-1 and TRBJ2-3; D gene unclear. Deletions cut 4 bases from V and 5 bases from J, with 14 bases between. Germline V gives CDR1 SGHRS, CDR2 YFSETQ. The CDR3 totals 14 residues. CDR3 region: CASSRADREDTQYF. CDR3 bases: TGCGCCAGCAGCCGAGCCGACCGAGAAGATACGCAGTATTTT.

Here the CDR3 DNA reads TGTGCTAGTGGTCACCGACCTTTGGGGGGGCGGACAGGAGGGTCACCCCTCCACTTT. Its translation is CASGHRPLGGRTGGSPLHF. The chain recombines TRBV12-5 with TRBJ1-6; the match to TRBD1 covers 7 bases. This CDR3 has 19 residues. The junction had 23 bases not matched to a gene; V was cut back by 5 bases and J by 10 bases. CDR1 LGHNT and CDR2 FRNRAP come from the germline V gene.

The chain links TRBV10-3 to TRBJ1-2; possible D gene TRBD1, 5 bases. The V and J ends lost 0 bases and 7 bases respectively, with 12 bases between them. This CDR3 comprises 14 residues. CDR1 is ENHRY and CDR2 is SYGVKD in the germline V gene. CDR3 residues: CAISESEGLGGYTF. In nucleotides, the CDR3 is TGTGCCATCAGTGAGTCGGAGGGGTTGGGTGGCTACACCTTC.

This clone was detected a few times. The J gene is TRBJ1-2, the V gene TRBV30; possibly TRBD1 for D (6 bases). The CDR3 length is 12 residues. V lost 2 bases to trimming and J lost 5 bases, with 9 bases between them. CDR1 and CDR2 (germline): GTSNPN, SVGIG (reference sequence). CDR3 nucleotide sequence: TGTGCCTGGAGTATGGGACAATATGGCTACACCTTC. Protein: CAWSMGQYGYTF.

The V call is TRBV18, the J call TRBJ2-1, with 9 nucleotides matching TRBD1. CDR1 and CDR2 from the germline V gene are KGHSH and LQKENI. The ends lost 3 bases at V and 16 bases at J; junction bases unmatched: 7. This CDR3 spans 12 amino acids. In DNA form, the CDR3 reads TGTGCCAGCTCACCGAACCGGGACAGGGAATTCTTC. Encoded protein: CASSPNRDREFF.

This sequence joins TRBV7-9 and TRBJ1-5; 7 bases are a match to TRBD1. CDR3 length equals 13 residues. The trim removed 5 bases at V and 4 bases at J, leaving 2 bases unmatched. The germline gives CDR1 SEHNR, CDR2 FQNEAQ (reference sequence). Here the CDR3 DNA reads TGTGCCAGCAGCGGGGACAGTAATCAGCCCCAGCATTTT. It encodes CASSGDSNQPQHF.

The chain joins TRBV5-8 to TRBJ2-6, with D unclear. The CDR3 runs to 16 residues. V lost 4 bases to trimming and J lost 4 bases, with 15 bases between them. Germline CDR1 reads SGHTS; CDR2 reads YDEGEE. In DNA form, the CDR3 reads TGTGCCAGCAGCCGTGGCGGCAGGCCCGGGGCCAACGTCCTGACTTTC. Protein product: CASSRGGRPGANVLTF.

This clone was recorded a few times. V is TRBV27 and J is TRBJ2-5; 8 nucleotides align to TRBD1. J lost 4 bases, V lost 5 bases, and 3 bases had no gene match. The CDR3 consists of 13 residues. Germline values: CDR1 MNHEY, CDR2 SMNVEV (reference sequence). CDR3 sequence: CASSGQGRETQYF. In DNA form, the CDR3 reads TGTGCCAGCAGTGGACAGGGCCGAGAGACCCAGTACTTC.

The CDR3 loop reads CASSPDAGGPSREQYV. The DNA of the CDR3 is TGTGCCAGCAGCCCGGACGCGGGGGGGCCAAGTAGAGAGCAGTACGTC. The chain joins TRBV5-5 to TRBJ2-7; 9 positions agree with TRBD2. Trimming took 4 bases from V and 7 from J; bases not matched to a gene: 15. This CDR3 has 16 residues. Germline V gene data show CDR1 as SGHKS and CDR2 as YYEKEE (reference sequence).

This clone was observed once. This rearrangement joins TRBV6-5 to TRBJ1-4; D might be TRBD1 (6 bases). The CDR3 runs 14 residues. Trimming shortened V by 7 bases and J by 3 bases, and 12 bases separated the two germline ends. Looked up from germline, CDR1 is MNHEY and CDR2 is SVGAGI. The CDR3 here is CASKLTGSNEKLFF. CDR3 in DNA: TGTGCCAGCAAATTGACAGGCTCTAATGAAAAACTGTTTTTT.